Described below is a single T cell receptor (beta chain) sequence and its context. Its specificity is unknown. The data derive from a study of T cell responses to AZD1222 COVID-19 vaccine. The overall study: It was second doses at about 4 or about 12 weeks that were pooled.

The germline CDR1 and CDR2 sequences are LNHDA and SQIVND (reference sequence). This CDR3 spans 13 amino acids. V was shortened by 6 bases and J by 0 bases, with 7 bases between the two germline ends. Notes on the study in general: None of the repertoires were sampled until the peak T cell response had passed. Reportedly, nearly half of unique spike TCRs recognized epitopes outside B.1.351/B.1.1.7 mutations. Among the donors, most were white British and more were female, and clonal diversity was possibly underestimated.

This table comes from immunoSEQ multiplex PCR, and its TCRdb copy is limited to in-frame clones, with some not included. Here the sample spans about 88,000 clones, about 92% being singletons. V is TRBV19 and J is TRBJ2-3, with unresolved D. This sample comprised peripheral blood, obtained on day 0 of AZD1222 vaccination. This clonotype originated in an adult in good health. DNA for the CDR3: TGTGCCAGTAGGGCGCCTAGCACAGATACGCAGTATTTT. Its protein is CASRAPSTDTQYF.